The 20 T cell receptor beta chains below were found in one sample sequenced in a study of type 1 regulatory T cells. MiXCR, run by TCRdb on the reads, gives a single entry per CDR3 protein. The sample includes some 21,000 distinct CDR3 sequences, about 45% of them seen just once. These receptors lack a known antigen. Sequenced input: cultured T cells, either the whole culture or a sorted T cell fraction (not recorded which). These receptors all come from a human donor in good health.

This clonotype was counted a single time. The V and J genes are TRBV6-1 and TRBJ2-5; TRBD1 might be the D (6 bases). The CDR3 sequence is 15 residues long. Germline loops: CDR1 MNHNS, CDR2 SASEGT. With 6 bases removed from V and 1 base from J, the gap between germline ends came to 15 bases. This chain's CDR3 is CASRAGEGSQETQYF. The CDR3 DNA reads as TGTGCCAGCAGGGCAGGGGAAGGGTCCCAAGAGACCCAGTACTTC.

This CDR3 is CASSLRRGEKLFF. CDR3 coding DNA: TGTGCCAGCAGCTTACGACGAGGAGAAAAACTGTTTTTT. The chain carries TRBV11-3 and TRBJ1-4; no firm D call. Germline CDR1 reads SGHNT; CDR2 reads YENEEA. The length of the CDR3 is 13 residues. V was clipped by 2 bases and J by 8 bases, with 9 bases between them.

The gene calls are TRBV27 and TRBJ2-2; TRBD2 aligns across 15 bases. Germline V gene data show CDR1 as MNHEY and CDR2 as SMNVEV (reference sequence). The CDR3 is made up of 20 amino acids. The junction had 14 bases not matched to a gene; V was cut back by 6 bases and J by 3 bases. The CDR3 bases are TGTGCCAGCAGAAAAAGGAGGGGGACTAGCGGGGGGAAATACACCGGGGAGCTGTTTTTT. Translation gives CASRKRRGTSGGKYTGELFF.

This clonotype occurred once. The chain recombines TRBV3-1 with TRBJ2-1; weak D call: TRBD1 (5 bases). This CDR3 comprises 12 residues. CDR1 is LGHDT and CDR2 is YNNKEL in the germline V gene (reference sequence). V dropped 4 bases and J dropped 8 bases, with 9 bases sitting between them. The CDR3 here is CASSPRVDEQFF. The CDR3, as DNA: TGTGCCAGCAGCCCCAGGGTGGATGAGCAGTTCTTC.

The V and J genes are TRBV10-3 and TRBJ1-4; D is possibly TRBD1 (5 bases). The CDR3 sequence is 13 residues long. V lost 10 bases and J 3 bases, leaving 12 bases between the germline ends. Germline CDR1 ENHRY, CDR2 SYGVKD. The CDR3 region is CATRGGANEKLFF. In DNA form, the CDR3 reads TGTGCCACCCGAGGAGGGGCTAATGAAAAACTGTTTTTT.

A few counts support this clonotype. V usage is TRBV12-3 or TRBV12-4 and J usage is TRBJ1-3; possibly TRBD1 for D (5 bases). V lost 7 bases to trimming and J lost 8 bases, with 15 bases between them. This CDR3 has 13 amino acids. The CDR3, as DNA: TGTGCCAGCACCCGGGACCGGGTTCACACCATATATTTT. This sequence encodes CASTRDRVHTIYF.

This clonotype has more than one count but fewer than ten. The V and J genes are TRBV5-1 and TRBJ2-1; D is perhaps TRBD1 or TRBD2 (5 bases each). Germline CDR1 is SGHRS and CDR2 is YFSETQ. This CDR3 is built from 17 residues. Trimming took 4 bases from V and 0 from J, leaving 17 bases between them. The DNA for the CDR3 is TGCGCCAGCAGCCTGGGGGTACTCCCGAGCTCCTACAATGAGCAGTTCTTC. It encodes CASSLGVLPSSYNEQFF.

The V gene is TRBV29-1, the J gene TRBJ2-7; D is ambiguous. This CDR3 has 12 residues. Trimming removed 6 bases at V and 3 bases at J, with 12 bases between. The germline V gene has CDR1 SQVTM and CDR2 ANQGSEA. CDR3 protein: CSVRISNYEQYF. The DNA for the CDR3 is TGCAGCGTCCGAATCTCTAACTACGAGCAGTACTTC.

The CDR3 bases are TGTGCCAGCAGGGGCGATTGGACAGGGAGTTTCGGGGAGCTGTTTTTT. This sequence encodes CASRGDWTGSFGELFF. This rearrangement joins TRBV6-1 to TRBJ2-2; 8 bases map to TRBD1. J was trimmed by 7 bases and V by 6 bases; bases with no gene match: 13. The V gene's germline CDR1 is MNHNS and CDR2 SASEGT. CDR3 length: 16 residues.

This clonotype was found a few times. The chain links TRBV7-8 to TRBJ1-1, with D perhaps matching TRBD1 (5 bases). The CDR3 spans 15 residues. The V and J ends lost 3 bases and 4 bases respectively, with 15 bases between them. CDR1 SGHVS and CDR2 FQNEAQ come from the germline V gene. The CDR3 protein is CASSLGGMGTTEAFF. The CDR3 DNA reads TGTGCCAGCAGCTTGGGCGGTATGGGGACCACTGAAGCTTTCTTT.

This clonotype was observed a handful of times. This chain joins TRBV12-3 or TRBV12-4 and TRBJ2-7; 11 positions match TRBD1. The CDR3 is 15 amino acids. The trim removed 1 base at V and 9 bases at J, leaving 8 bases unmatched. The CDR3 sequence: CASSLGGTGGQGQYF. The CDR3 coding sequence is TGTGCCAGCAGTTTAGGAGGGACAGGGGGTCAGGGGCAGTACTTC.

V gene TRBV3-1 combines with J gene TRBJ1-3, with D perhaps TRBD1 (6 bases). V was cut by 5 bases and J by 4 bases, with 12 bases left in between. Looked up from germline, CDR1 is LGHDT and CDR2 is YNNKEL (reference sequence). CDR3 size: 14 residues. For the CDR3, the DNA is TGTGCCAGCAGCTACAGGGCATCGGGAAACACCATATATTTT. Encoded protein: CASSYRASGNTIYF. The whole variable domain, filled in from reference TRBV3-1 and TRBJ1-3, reads DTAVSQTPKYLVTQMGNDKSIKCEQNLGHDTMYWYKQDSKKFLKIMFSYNNKELIINETVPNRFSPKSPDKAHLNLHINSLELGDSAVYFCASSYRASGNTIYFGEGSWLTVV.

The J gene is TRBJ2-5, the V gene TRBV5-1; TRBD1 matches at 7 bases. Germline CDR1 reads SGHRS; CDR2 reads YFSETQ. CDR3 length: 15 residues. The junction had 3 bases not matched to a gene; V was cut back by 0 bases and J by 1 base. CDR3 loop: CASSLAPGGQETQYF. The CDR3 region has the DNA TGCGCCAGCAGCTTGGCCCCAGGGGGCCAAGAGACCCAGTACTTC.

This clonotype was seen only a few times. This chain uses TRBV6-2 or TRBV6-3 with TRBJ2-1; the match to TRBD2 covers 12 bases. V trimming: 5 bases; J trimming: 12 bases; junction bases outside the gene matches: 11. This CDR3 spans 15 amino acids. Germline lookup yields CDR1 MNHEY and CDR2 SVGEGT. CDR3 sequence (DNA): TGTGCCAGCAGTCCTACTACTAGCGGGGGGACAGGGCAGTTCTTC. Translating it yields CASSPTTSGGTGQFF.

The CDR3 spells CASREVAGGPDTQYF. DNA of the CDR3: TGTGCCAGTAGGGAGGTAGCGGGGGGGCCCGATACGCAGTATTTT. The rearrangement links TRBV19 to TRBJ2-3, with TRBD2 matching 11 bases. CDR1 is LNHDA, CDR2 SQIVND, per germline (reference sequence). Trimming removed 6 bases from V and 6 bases from J; junction bases left unmatched: 8. The CDR3 has 15 amino acids.

This clonotype was recorded a few times. The V call is TRBV5-4, the J call TRBJ1-1, with D tentatively TRBD1 (5 bases). Germline V lookup: CDR1 SGHNT, CDR2 YYREEE (reference sequence). The V end lost 4 bases, the J end lost 2 bases, and 9 bases lay between the germline ends. The CDR3 is 13 residues long. CDR3 bases: TGTGCCAGCAGCCCCCAGGGTAACACTGAAGCTTTCTTT. Translating gives CASSPQGNTEAFF.

This clonotype was observed many times. The CDR3 loop reads CSAVRMTNEKLFF. Written as DNA, the CDR3 is TGCAGTGCCGTAAGAATGACTAATGAAAAACTGTTTTTT. V gene TRBV20-1 combines with J gene TRBJ1-4; D ambiguous. Germline assignment: CDR1 DFQATT and CDR2 SNEGSKA (reference sequence). The ends were cut back, 6 bases at V and 2 bases at J, with 10 bases in the middle. The CDR3 spans 13 residues.

The chain joins TRBV7-2 to TRBJ1-6, with D possibly TRBD1 on 5 matching bases. This CDR3 is 16 amino acids long. The V end lost 1 base, the J end lost 7 bases, and 14 bases lay between the germline ends. Germline V gene sequence: CDR1 SGHTA, CDR2 FQGNSA. The chain's CDR3 is CASSLDPGPINSPLHF. DNA for the CDR3: TGTGCCAGCAGCTTAGATCCGGGACCGATCAATTCACCCCTCCACTTT.

This chain connects TRBV2 to TRBJ2-7, with 7 positions matching TRBD1. Germline values: CDR1 SNHLY, CDR2 FYNNEI. After removal of 6 bases from V and 3 bases from J, the junction contained 11 bases not matched to a gene. The CDR3 has 15 amino acids. CDR3 coding DNA: TGTGCCAGCAGCTTCGGCCGGGGACAGAGCTACGAGCAGTACTTC. It codes for CASSFGRGQSYEQYF.

This chain's CDR3 is CAASREVPYEQYF. CDR3 coding DNA: TGTGCCGCGTCTCGGGAGGTCCCCTACGAGCAGTACTTC. The genes are TRBV10-3 and TRBJ2-7, with TRBD2 matching over 7 bases. CDR3 length equals 13 residues. CDR1 is ENHRY, CDR2 SYGVKD, per germline. V was clipped by 11 bases and J by 2 bases; unmatched bases: 9.